This TCR beta chain stems from a study of response to subunit inactivated influenza vaccine. Study-wide results and limits: T cells newly recruited by each seasonal influenza vaccination are few, the authors suggested.

Comments on this clonotype: Antigen specificity is unknown.

TCRdb recomputed calls from the RT-PCR reads with MiXCR, one row per CDR3 protein. The data contain hundreds of thousands of distinct CDR3 sequences, about 15% of them singletons. V lost 6 bases and J lost 7; bases outside the gene matches: 6. The CDR3 runs to 14 residues. The clonotype was recovered from a man aged 50 or older who received an inactivated influenza vaccine. The chain couples TRBV12-3 or TRBV12-4 to TRBJ2-1; 10 nucleotides line up with TRBD1. Sequences were derived from PBMCs from blood, sampled roughly 13 days after vaccination. The CDR3 loop reads CASRTGTGVNEQFF. DNA of the CDR3: TGTGCCAGCAGAACCGGGACAGGGGTTAATGAGCAGTTCTTC.